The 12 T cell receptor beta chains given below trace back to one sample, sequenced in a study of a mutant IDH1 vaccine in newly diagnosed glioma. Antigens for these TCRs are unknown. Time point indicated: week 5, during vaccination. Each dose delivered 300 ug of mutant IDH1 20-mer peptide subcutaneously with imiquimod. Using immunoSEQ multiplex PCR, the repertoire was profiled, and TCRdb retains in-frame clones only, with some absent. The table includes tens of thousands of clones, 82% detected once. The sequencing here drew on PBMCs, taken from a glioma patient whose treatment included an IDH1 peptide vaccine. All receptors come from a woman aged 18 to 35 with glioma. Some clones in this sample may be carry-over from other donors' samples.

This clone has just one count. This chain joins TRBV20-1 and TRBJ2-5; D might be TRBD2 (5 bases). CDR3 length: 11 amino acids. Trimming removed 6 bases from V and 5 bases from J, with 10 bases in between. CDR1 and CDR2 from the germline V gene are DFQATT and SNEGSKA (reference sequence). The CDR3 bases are TGCAGTGCCCTCGGGGAGGAGACCCAGTACTTC. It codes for CSALGEETQYF.

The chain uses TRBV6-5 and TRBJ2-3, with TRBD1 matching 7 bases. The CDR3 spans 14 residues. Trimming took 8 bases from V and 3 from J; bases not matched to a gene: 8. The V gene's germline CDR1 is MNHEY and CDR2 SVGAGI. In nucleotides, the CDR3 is TGTGCCAGCCATGACAGGGTGGGGACAGATACGCAGTATTTT. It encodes CASHDRVGTDTQYF.

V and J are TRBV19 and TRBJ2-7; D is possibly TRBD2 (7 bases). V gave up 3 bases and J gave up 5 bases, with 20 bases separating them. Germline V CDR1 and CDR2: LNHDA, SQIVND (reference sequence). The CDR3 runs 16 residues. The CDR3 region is CASSIGGPAGIHEQYF. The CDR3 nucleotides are TGTGCCAGTAGTATTGGGGGCCCAGCGGGGATCCACGAGCAGTACTTC.

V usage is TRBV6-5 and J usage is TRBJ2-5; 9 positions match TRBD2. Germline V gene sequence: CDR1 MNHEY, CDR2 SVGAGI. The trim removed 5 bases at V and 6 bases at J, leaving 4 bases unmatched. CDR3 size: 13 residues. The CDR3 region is CASSVSGGKTQYF. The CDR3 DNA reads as TGTGCCAGCAGTGTTAGCGGGGGAAAGACCCAGTACTTC.

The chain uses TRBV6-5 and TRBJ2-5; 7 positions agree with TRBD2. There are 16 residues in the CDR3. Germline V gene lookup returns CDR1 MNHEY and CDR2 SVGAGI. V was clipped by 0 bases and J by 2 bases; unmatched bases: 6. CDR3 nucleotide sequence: TGTGCCAGCAGTTACTCACTAGCGAGAACTCAAGAGACCCAGTACTTC. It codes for CASSYSLARTQETQYF.

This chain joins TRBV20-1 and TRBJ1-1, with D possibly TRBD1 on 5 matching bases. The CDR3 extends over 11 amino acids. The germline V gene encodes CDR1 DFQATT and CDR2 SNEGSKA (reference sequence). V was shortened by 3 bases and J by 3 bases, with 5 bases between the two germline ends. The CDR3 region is CSARGDTEAFF. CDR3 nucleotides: TGCAGTGCTAGGGGGGACACTGAAGCTTTCTTT.

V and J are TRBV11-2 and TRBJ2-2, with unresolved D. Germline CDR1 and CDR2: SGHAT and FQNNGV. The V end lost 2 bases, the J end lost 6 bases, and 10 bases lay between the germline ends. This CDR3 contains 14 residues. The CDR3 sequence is CASSLSRAPGELFF. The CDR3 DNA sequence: TGTGCCAGCAGCTTATCTAGGGCCCCCGGGGAGCTGTTTTTT.

For the CDR3, the DNA is TGTGCCAGCAGCCAGTCTAACAGGGGCAACTCTGGGGCCAACGTCCTGACTTTC. Its translation is CASSQSNRGNSGANVLTF. V is TRBV4-2 and J is TRBJ2-6; 7 bases align to TRBD1. The CDR3 extends over 18 amino acids. V dropped 3 bases and J dropped 0; count of bases not matched to a gene: 8. CDR1 is LGHNA, CDR2 YNFKEQ, per germline.

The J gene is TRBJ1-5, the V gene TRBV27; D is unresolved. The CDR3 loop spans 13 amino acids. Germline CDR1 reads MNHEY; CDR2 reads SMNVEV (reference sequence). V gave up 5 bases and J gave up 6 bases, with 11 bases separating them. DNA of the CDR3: TGTGCCAGCAGTAGCCAGGTTGGTCAGCCCCAGCATTTT. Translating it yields CASSSQVGQPQHF.

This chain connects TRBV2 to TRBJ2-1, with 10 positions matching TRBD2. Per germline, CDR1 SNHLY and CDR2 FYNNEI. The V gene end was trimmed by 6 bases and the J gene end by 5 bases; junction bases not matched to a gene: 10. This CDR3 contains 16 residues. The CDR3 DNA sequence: TGTGCCAGCAGCCAAGAGGGACTAGCGCGCAACAATGAGCAGTTCTTC. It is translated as CASSQEGLARNNEQFF.

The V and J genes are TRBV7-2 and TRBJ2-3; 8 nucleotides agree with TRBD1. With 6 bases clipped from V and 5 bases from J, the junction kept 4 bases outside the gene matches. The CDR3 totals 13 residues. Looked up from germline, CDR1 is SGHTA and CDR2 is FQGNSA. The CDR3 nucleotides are TGTGCCAGCAGGGCAGGGGGCAAAGATACGCAGTATTTT. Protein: CASRAGGKDTQYF.

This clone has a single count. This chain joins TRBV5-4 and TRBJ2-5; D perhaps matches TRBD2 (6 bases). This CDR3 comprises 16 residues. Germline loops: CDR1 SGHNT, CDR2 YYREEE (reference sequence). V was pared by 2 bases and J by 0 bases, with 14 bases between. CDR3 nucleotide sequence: TGTGCCAGCAGCTTACCCCTTGGGGGGAACCAAGAGACCCAGTACTTC. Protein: CASSLPLGGNQETQYF.